Following are 20 T cell receptor beta chains from one sample sequenced in a study of blood T cell repertoires in COVID-19. The table came from immunoSEQ multiplex PCR; TCRdb's copy has only in-frame clones and leaves some out. The sample includes just over 75,000 clones, 84% of them seen just once. Sequencing was performed on peripheral blood. Receptors originate from a man over 45 with acute or convalescent COVID-19.

The rearrangement links TRBV18 to TRBJ2-7; unclear D gene. V was cut by 2 bases and J by 3 bases, with 14 bases left in between. There are 15 residues in the CDR3. Germline V gene data show CDR1 as KGHSH and CDR2 as LQKENI. CDR3 amino acids: CASSPGAGIGYEQYF. The CDR3 DNA is TGTGCCAGCTCACCAGGCGCAGGAATCGGCTACGAGCAGTACTTC.

The V call is TRBV7-9, the J call TRBJ2-1; 15 bases align to TRBD2. V lost 5 bases, J lost 0 bases, and 8 bases stayed unmatched. The CDR3 runs to 19 residues. Germline assignment: CDR1 SEHNR and CDR2 FQNEAQ (reference sequence). CDR3 residues: CASSQGLAGGPASYNEQFF. The CDR3 bases are TGTGCCAGCAGCCAAGGACTAGCGGGAGGGCCGGCCTCCTACAATGAGCAGTTCTTC.

A note on this clone: One end of the junction is discordant with germline, which a read error may explain. The rearrangement links TRBV6-5 to TRBJ1-2; D perhaps matches TRBD1 (6 bases). Looked up from germline, CDR1 is MNHEY and CDR2 is SVGAGI. CDR3 length: 13 residues. This CDR3 is CASRYYREHGYTF. CDR3 nucleotides: TGTGCCAGCAGATACTACAGGGAACATGGCTACACCTTC.

The rearrangement joins TRBV5-4 to TRBJ2-3, with 9 bases lining up with TRBD2. The CDR3 is made up of 14 amino acids. From germline, CDR1 is SGHNT and CDR2 YYREEE (reference sequence). V shed 6 bases, J shed 4 bases, and the junction held 6 bases outside the gene matches. The CDR3 reads CASKGGGVSDTQYF. The CDR3 DNA follows: TGTGCCAGCAAGGGCGGGGGGGTGTCAGATACGCAGTATTTT.

The chain couples TRBV7-3 to TRBJ2-3, with TRBD2 as a possible D gene (7 bases). This CDR3 is built from 15 residues. CDR1 and CDR2 (germline): SGHTA, FQGTGA. Trimming removed 4 bases from V and 3 bases from J, with 14 bases in between. DNA for the CDR3: TGTGCCAGCAGCTCTTTGGGGGGGCCTACAGATACGCAGTATTTT. It translates to CASSSLGGPTDTQYF. The variable domain in full, with the rest retrieved from reference TRBV7-3 and TRBJ2-3, is GAGVSQTPSNKVTEKGKYVELRCDPISGHTALYWYRQSLGQGPEFLIYFQGTGAADDSGLPNDRFFAVRPEGSVSTLKIQRTERGDSAVYLCASSSLGGPTDTQYFGPGTRLTVL.

The V and J genes are TRBV5-8 and TRBJ2-2; TRBD2 is a possible D gene (5 bases). This CDR3 is built from 16 residues. Germline loops: CDR1 SGHTS, CDR2 YDEGEE. V lost 0 bases and J lost 4, with 13 bases in between. The CDR3 sequence is CASSLAYGGFTGELFF. The CDR3 DNA reads as TGTGCCAGCAGCTTGGCCTATGGAGGCTTCACCGGGGAGCTGTTTTTT.

The rearrangement links TRBV11-3 to TRBJ2-1; D unclear. Germline assignment: CDR1 SGHNT and CDR2 YENEEA. Trimming left V 3 bases short and J 7 bases short, with 10 bases between. This CDR3 has 13 residues. The CDR3 DNA reads as TGTGCCAGCAGCTTGGTGGAGCTGAATGAGCAGTTCTTC. The encoded protein is CASSLVELNEQFF.

The chain uses TRBV11-3 and TRBJ2-7; tentatively, D is TRBD1 (5 bases). The CDR3 runs to 15 residues. Deletions cut 4 bases from V and 5 bases from J, with 18 bases between. Germline assignment: CDR1 SGHNT and CDR2 YENEEA. The CDR3, as DNA: TGTGCCAGCAGCTCCTACGGTGGGGCCGGCGACGAGCAGTACTTC. The encoded protein is CASSSYGGAGDEQYF.

The rearrangement joins TRBV6-5 to TRBJ1-1; perhaps TRBD1 as D (5 bases). V dropped 6 bases and J dropped 8 bases, with 13 bases sitting between them. Germline loops: CDR1 MNHEY, CDR2 SVGAGI. The CDR3 loop spans 12 amino acids. CDR3 DNA sequence: TGTGCCAGCAGCGCTCGGACAAGCGAAGCTTTCTTT. It specifies CASSARTSEAFF.

Only one count was recorded for this clone. V is TRBV6-2 or TRBV6-3 and J is TRBJ2-5, with D possibly matching TRBD2 (6 bases). The V end was cut by 4 bases, the J end by 2 bases, with 14 bases between. This CDR3 is 15 amino acids long. Germline CDR1 reads MNHEY; CDR2 reads SVGEGT. The CDR3 loop is CASSLGGGSQETQYF. CDR3 in DNA: TGTGCCAGCAGTTTGGGCGGAGGGTCGCAAGAGACCCAGTACTTC.

The V and J genes are TRBV3-1 (or the pseudogene TRBV3-2) and TRBJ1-2; no firm D call. CDR3 length: 15 residues. Germline V gene sequence: CDR1 LGHDT, CDR2 YNNKEL (reference sequence). Trimming left V 0 bases short and J 0 bases short, with 8 bases between. The CDR3 spells CASSQDWLANYGYTF. In DNA, the CDR3 is TGTGCCAGCAGCCAAGATTGGCTAGCTAACTATGGCTACACCTTC.

The rearrangement links TRBV18 to TRBJ2-7; 9 bases are shared with TRBD2. After removal of 0 bases from V and 4 bases from J, the junction contained 10 bases not matched to a gene. The germline V gene encodes CDR1 KGHSH and CDR2 LQKENI. There are 17 residues in the CDR3. The CDR3 bases are TGTGCCAGCTCACCACCTAATCGGCTAGCGGGAAAATACGAGCAGTACTTC. Translation: CASSPPNRLAGKYEQYF.

This sequence joins TRBV7-9 and TRBJ2-1; 8 bases agree with TRBD2. This CDR3 has 15 residues. In germline, CDR1 is SEHNR, CDR2 FQNEAQ (reference sequence). V lost 5 bases and J lost 6; bases outside the gene matches: 9. CDR3 amino acids: CASSPRTSRFNEQFF. The CDR3 DNA reads TGTGCCAGCAGCCCTAGGACTAGCCGTTTCAATGAGCAGTTCTTC.

The chain carries TRBV7-2 and TRBJ2-7; 10 positions match TRBD2. V lost 5 bases, J lost 0 bases, and 4 bases stayed unmatched. The germline gives CDR1 SGHTA, CDR2 FQGNSA. CDR3 length equals 15 residues. In nucleotides, the CDR3 is TGTGCCAGCAGCCCCGGGACTAGCGCCTCCTACGAGCAGTACTTC. Encoded protein: CASSPGTSASYEQYF. Drawing the rest from reference TRBV7-2 and TRBJ2-7, the complete variable domain is GAGVSQSPSNKVTEKGKDVELRCDPISGHTALYWYRQSLGQGLEFLIYFQGNSAPDKSGLPSDRFSAERTGGSVSTLTIQRTQQEDSAVYLCASSPGTSASYEQYFGPGTRLTVT.

The chain is built from TRBV19 and TRBJ2-3; D call uncertain. CDR1 is LNHDA and CDR2 is SQIVND in the germline V gene (reference sequence). The CDR3 is 13 residues long. Trimming left V 1 base short and J 4 bases short, with 6 bases between. CDR3 sequence reads: CASSIVVPDTQYF. The DNA of the CDR3 is TGTGCCAGTAGTATAGTAGTGCCAGATACGCAGTATTTT.

The CDR3 protein is CASSQTHRGREQYF. The CDR3 DNA reads TGTGCCAGCAGCCAAACCCACCGAGGGCGTGAGCAGTACTTC. The V call is TRBV7-2, the J call TRBJ2-7; possible D gene TRBD2, 5 bases. The V gene lost 5 bases and the J gene lost 7 bases, with 18 bases spanning the gap. Germline V gives CDR1 SGHTA, CDR2 FQGNSA. There are 14 residues in the CDR3.

The chain carries TRBV29-1 and TRBJ2-3; 13 bases are shared with TRBD2. The CDR3 covers 15 residues. CDR1 SQVTM and CDR2 ANQGSEA come from the germline V gene. The J segment lost 5 bases and the V segment lost 3 bases, leaving 5 bases of the junction unmatched. CDR3 DNA sequence: TGCAGCGTTGAGAGACTAGCGGGAGGAGTAGATACGCAGTATTTT. As protein: CSVERLAGGVDTQYF.

This sequence joins TRBV6-6 and TRBJ1-4; D gene uncertain. Trimming left V 2 bases short and J 11 bases short, with 6 bases between. Germline V gene lookup returns CDR1 MNHNY and CDR2 SVGAGI (reference sequence). CDR3 size: 11 residues. CDR3 sequence: CASSYGGKLFF. The CDR3 DNA reads as TGTGCCAGCAGTTACGGAGGGAAACTGTTTTTT.

This clone is termed medium-sized. The chain joins TRBV9 to TRBJ1-3; 7 positions match TRBD1. CDR3 size: 16 residues. After removal of 4 bases from V and 4 bases from J, the junction contained 11 bases not matched to a gene. CDR1 and CDR2 (germline): SGDLS, YYNGEE. The CDR3 region is CASSSTKQGKGNTIYF. CDR3 DNA sequence: TGTGCCAGCAGCTCAACCAAACAGGGGAAGGGAAACACCATATATTTT.

This clone turned up a few times. The chain uses TRBV6-5 and TRBJ2-7; D call uncertain. This CDR3 has 15 amino acids. Between the trimmed V and J ends, which lost 0 bases and 4 bases, there was a span of 13 bases. Germline V CDR1 and CDR2: MNHEY, SVGAGI. The CDR3 sequence: CASSYSDTSGYEQYF. Written as DNA, the CDR3 is TGTGCCAGCAGTTACTCTGACACCAGTGGGTACGAGCAGTACTTC.